These T cell receptor beta chains were read from a single sample in a study of T cell responses to AZD1222 COVID-19 vaccine. TCRdb's copy holds only in-frame clones and misses some; the assay was immunoSEQ multiplex PCR. The table has approximately 100,000 clones, about 89% seen once. The sequencing here drew on peripheral blood, taken on day 0 of AZD1222 vaccination. The receptors here all came from an adult in good health. Both conserved end residues are part of each CDR3. The D gene is left open where the match is weak. Clone size is stated in some rows and not others, as once, few, many or a class when expanded.

size: NA; length: 16; J: TRBJ2-7; D: TRBD2; V: TRBV5-1; CDR3: CASRTGRVEISYEQYF; DNA: TGCGCCAGCAGGACCGGGAGGGTGGAGATTTCCTACGAGCAGTACTTC
size: NA; length: 14; J: TRBJ1-1; D: TRBD1; V: TRBV10-1; CDR3: CASSGGQRNTEAFF; DNA: TGCGCCAGCAGTGGGGGACAGCGGAACACTGAAGCTTTCTTT
size: NA; length: 15; J: TRBJ2-3; D: NA; V: TRBV5-6; CDR3: CASSLNGGRTDTQYF; DNA: TGTGCCAGCAGCTTGAATGGCGGGCGCACAGATACGCAGTATTTT
size: NA; length: 14; J: TRBJ2-7; D: NA; V: TRBV27; CDR3: CASSLLPGPYEQYF; DNA: TGTGCCAGCAGTTTATTACCAGGACCCTACGAGCAGTACTTC
size: NA; length: 14; J: TRBJ1-6; D: TRBD1; V: TRBV27; CDR3: CASGKTGINSPLHF; DNA: TGTGCCAGCGGCAAGACAGGGATTAATTCACCCCTCCACTTT
size: NA; length: 15; J: TRBJ1-5; D: TRBD1; V: TRBV6-5; CDR3: CASKIAGGGNQPQHF; DNA: TGTGCCAGTAAAATCGCAGGGGGGGGCAATCAGCCCCAGCATTTT
size: few; length: 14; J: TRBJ2-5; D: NA; V: TRBV27; CDR3: CASARGGAEETQYF; DNA: TGTGCCAGCGCTAGAGGGGGGGCCGAAGAGACCCAGTACTTC
size: NA; length: 12; J: TRBJ2-7; D: NA; V: TRBV7-9; CDR3: CASSTVGYEQYF; DNA: TGTGCCAGCAGCACCGTGGGCTACGAGCAGTACTTC
size: NA; length: 14; J: TRBJ2-3; D: TRBD1; V: TRBV29-1; CDR3: CSVGTGGITDTQYF; DNA: TGCAGCGTTGGGACAGGGGGGATCACAGATACGCAGTATTTT
size: NA; length: 16; J: TRBJ1-6; D: NA; V: TRBV6-1; CDR3: CASSELVGERPSPLHF; DNA: TGTGCCAGCAGTGAACTGGTAGGGGAGAGGCCTTCACCCCTCCACTTT
size: NA; length: 15; J: TRBJ1-6; D: TRBD1; V: TRBV6-5; CDR3: CASRDPTGTISPLHF; DNA: TGTGCCAGCAGGGACCCGACAGGGACCATTTCACCCCTCCACTTT
size: NA; length: 16; J: TRBJ2-7; D: TRBD2; V: TRBV6-1; CDR3: CASSGRTSGRTYEQYF; DNA: TGTGCCAGCAGTGGCCGGACTAGCGGGCGCACTTACGAGCAGTACTTC
size: once; length: 14; J: TRBJ1-6; D: TRBD1; V: TRBV15; CDR3: CATSRTGNNSPLHF; DNA: TGTGCCACCAGCCGGACAGGGAATAATTCACCCCTCCACTTT
size: once; length: 14; J: TRBJ1-2; D: TRBD1; V: TRBV7-9; CDR3: CASTRQGADYGYTF; DNA: TGTGCCAGCACCCGACAGGGGGCGGACTATGGCTACACCTTC
size: NA; length: 13; J: TRBJ1-6; D: TRBD1; V: TRBV3-1/TRBV3-2; CDR3: CASSQDRTAPLHF; DNA: TGTGCCAGCAGCCAGGACAGGACAGCACCCCTCCACTTT